One sample yielded the 29 T cell receptor beta chains listed below, sequenced in a study of cytomegalovirus exposure and HLA in healthy donors (dated by TCRdb to 2017 to 2019). Library generation was performed with the immunoSEQ multiplex PCR assay. The multiplex PCR relied on a mix of 60 forward primers for TCR Vbeta segments and 13 reverse primers for TCR Jbeta segments. The clones in this table, taken by TCRdb from immuneACCESS, are in-frame only. Not every clone is retained; where verified, under half of the shortfall comes from an unresolved V gene, and the cause of the rest is unknown. The sample has approximately 120,000 clones on record, roughly 70% of them singletons. In total, the top ten clones hold roughly 3.1% of the sample. Sequenced sample: PBMCs. The receptors were gathered from a man aged 25 to 45 in good health and CMV-seronegative.

V gene TRBV2 combines with J gene TRBJ1-2, with D possibly TRBD1 on 6 matching bases. The CDR3 sequence is 15 residues long. Trimming cost V 11 bases and J 1 base, with 20 bases left between them. The germline CDR1 and CDR2 sequences are SNHLY and FYNNEI. The CDR3 sequence: CAGGAGAGFNYGYTF. The CDR3 DNA follows: TGTGCCGGCGGTGCAGGGGCAGGATTTAACTATGGCTACACCTTC.

The chain carries TRBV18 and TRBJ1-1, with D possibly matching TRBD1 (5 bases). V lost 3 bases, J lost 0 bases, and 14 bases lay in between. This CDR3 contains 16 residues. In germline, CDR1 is KGHSH, CDR2 LQKENI. CDR3 amino acids: CASSPWQGEMNTEAFF. The CDR3 DNA reads TGTGCCAGCTCACCCTGGCAGGGCGAGATGAACACTGAAGCTTTCTTT.

The chain recombines TRBV7-3 with TRBJ2-1; perhaps TRBD2 as D (6 bases). The CDR3 runs 16 residues. V gave up 2 bases and J gave up 0 bases, with 11 bases separating them. Germline V gives CDR1 SGHTA, CDR2 FQGTGA. CDR3 loop: CASSLGRGGSYNEQFF. Written as DNA, the CDR3 is TGTGCCAGCAGCTTAGGGCGGGGAGGCTCCTACAATGAGCAGTTCTTC.

V and J are TRBV18 and TRBJ1-2; 12 nucleotides match TRBD1. The ends lost 3 bases at V and 4 bases at J; junction bases unmatched: 3. Per the germline V gene, CDR1 is KGHSH and CDR2 is LQKENI. This CDR3 contains 15 residues. CDR3 in amino acids: CASSPGTGGAYGYTF. The DNA for the CDR3 is TGTGCCAGCTCACCCGGGACAGGGGGCGCCTATGGCTACACCTTC.

The chain employs TRBV5-1 and TRBJ1-5; 8 bases are a match to TRBD1. Germline CDR1 SGHRS, CDR2 YFSETQ. V gave up 2 bases and J gave up 2 bases; unmatched junction bases: 6. This CDR3 region has 16 residues. The CDR3 is CASSLDPGQGNQPQHF. The CDR3, as DNA: TGCGCCAGCAGCTTAGATCCGGGACAGGGCAATCAGCCCCAGCATTTT.

Only one count was recorded for this clone. The chain employs TRBV5-8 and TRBJ2-2; TRBD1 aligns across 7 bases. There are 16 residues in the CDR3. Germline CDR1 SGHTS, CDR2 YDEGEE. Germline trimming cut 1 base from V and 4 bases from J; bases unmatched to any gene: 7. CDR3 sequence: CASSLIWRQGTGELFF. The CDR3 DNA follows: TGTGCCAGCAGCTTGATATGGAGACAGGGCACCGGGGAGCTGTTTTTT.

This clone has a handful of counts. The chain joins TRBV7-9 to TRBJ2-7; D possibly corresponds to TRBD2 (7 bases). Trimming removed 5 bases from V and 4 bases from J, with 15 bases in between. Germline V gene sequence: CDR1 SEHNR, CDR2 FQNEAQ (reference sequence). The CDR3 loop spans 14 amino acids. Here the CDR3 DNA reads TGTGCCAGCAGCCCAGACAGGCGGGGGTACGAGCAGTACTTC. Protein product: CASSPDRRGYEQYF. Looking up the rest from reference TRBV7-9 and TRBJ2-7 gives the full variable domain: DTGVSQNPRHKITKRGQNVTFRCDPISEHNRLYWYRQTLGQGPEFLTYFQNEAQLEKSRLLSDRFSAERPKGSFSTLEIQRTEQGDSAMYLCASSPDRRGYEQYFGPGTRLTVT.

As for this clone: Within the sample, other DNA sequences also encode this same CDR3. The CDR3 region is CASSYPPTGSGTEAFF. In DNA form, the CDR3 reads TGTGCCAGCAGTTACCCACCGACAGGGTCGGGCACTGAAGCTTTCTTT. V usage is TRBV6-5 and J usage is TRBJ1-1; 7 bases match TRBD1. Germline V gene lookup returns CDR1 MNHEY and CDR2 SVGAGI. V shed 2 bases and J 4 bases; nucleotides not matched to a gene: 10. The CDR3 length is 16 residues.

The V call is TRBV7-8, the J call TRBJ1-1; D unresolved. Germline V gives CDR1 SGHVS, CDR2 FQNEAQ. CDR3 size: 17 residues. Deletions cut 5 bases from V and 1 base from J, with 20 bases between. CDR3 nucleotide sequence: TGTGCCAGCAGCGTATCGCGGGTCGCGGGCCGGAACACTGAAGCTTTCTTT. It yields the protein CASSVSRVAGRNTEAFF.

This rearrangement joins TRBV28 to TRBJ2-5; 11 bases are shared with TRBD1. The CDR3 spans 14 residues. In germline, CDR1 is MDHEN, CDR2 SYDVKM. Unmatched junction bases numbered 4, after V lost 5 bases and J lost 5 bases. CDR3 bases: TGTGCCAGCAGTCGGACAGGGGGCGCGGAGACCCAGTACTTC. Residues: CASSRTGGAETQYF. Full variable domain (remainder filled in from reference TRBV28 and TRBJ2-5): DVKVTQSSRYLVKRTGEKVFLECVQDMDHENMFWYRQDPGLGLRLIYFSYDVKMKEKGDIPEGYSVSREKKERFSLILESASTNQTSMYLCASSRTGGAETQYFGPGTRLLVL.

This chain's CDR3 is CASSSGLAEYNEQFF. The DNA for the CDR3 is TGTGCCAGCAGCTCGGGACTAGCAGAATACAATGAGCAGTTCTTC. The rearrangement joins TRBV5-4 to TRBJ2-1; 9 bases align to TRBD2. This CDR3 has 15 residues. The ends lost 3 bases at V and 4 bases at J; junction bases unmatched: 5. Per the germline V gene, CDR1 is SGHNT and CDR2 is YYREEE (reference sequence). The full variable domain, in which reference TRBV5-4 and TRBJ2-1 provide the parts outside the CDR3, is ETGVTQSPTHLIKTRGQQVTLRCSSQSGHNTVSWYQQALGQGPQFIFQYYREEENGRGNFPPRFSGLQFPNYSSELNVNALELDDSALYLCASSSGLAEYNEQFFGPGTRLTVL.

Comments on this clone: One end of the junction varies from germline; a read error may be responsible. The chain carries TRBV6-1 and TRBJ1-2, with D maybe TRBD1 (6 bases). CDR1 is MNHNS, CDR2 SASEGT, per germline. The CDR3 has 14 residues. The CDR3 DNA reads TGTGCCAGCAGAGAAGGAACAGGGTATAATGGCTACACCTTC. This sequence encodes CASREGTGYNGYTF.

V is TRBV30 and J is TRBJ2-7; D remains ambiguous. This CDR3 has 11 residues. V was clipped by 3 bases and J by 3 bases, with 6 bases between them. CDR1 GTSNPN and CDR2 SVGIG come from the germline V gene (reference sequence). DNA of the CDR3: TGTGCCTGGAGGGGCGTCTACGAGCAGTACTTC. Its translation is CAWRGVYEQYF.

V and J are TRBV4-3 and TRBJ1-2; D may be TRBD1 (6 bases). V was trimmed by 1 base and J by 2 bases, leaving 17 bases between them. Germline V gives CDR1 LGHNA, CDR2 YSLEER. This CDR3 is built from 17 residues. CDR3: CASSQAWGGNSNYGYTF. The DNA of the CDR3 is TGCGCCAGCAGCCAAGCGTGGGGGGGCAATTCCAACTATGGCTACACCTTC.

This clone was seen a handful of times. Within the sample, other DNA sequences also encode this same CDR3. The CDR3 DNA is TGTGCCAGCTCGACAGGGGCGACAGATACGCAGTATTTT. Protein: CASSTGATDTQYF. This chain joins TRBV6-5 and TRBJ2-3; 8 bases map to TRBD1. V trimming: 8 bases; J trimming: 3 bases; junction bases outside the gene matches: 4. The CDR3 covers 13 residues. From germline, CDR1 is MNHEY and CDR2 SVGAGI.

The J gene is TRBJ2-7, the V gene TRBV7-9; 7 bases fit TRBD2. The CDR3 runs to 15 residues. Germline lookup yields CDR1 SEHNR and CDR2 FQNEAQ (reference sequence). Losses at the gene ends were 6 bases for V and 3 bases for J; bases not matched to a gene: 11. CDR3 nucleotides: TGTGCCAGCAGTCAAACAAGCGGGAAAGTCTACGAGCAGTACTTC. This gives the protein CASSQTSGKVYEQYF.

V usage is TRBV9 and J usage is TRBJ1-3, with D maybe TRBD1 (6 bases). This CDR3 is built from 14 residues. Germline values: CDR1 SGDLS, CDR2 YYNGEE. Trimming left V 3 bases short and J 4 bases short, with 11 bases between. The CDR3 DNA follows: TGTGCCAGCAGCGCACAGGGTGACGGAAACACCATATATTTT. This translates into CASSAQGDGNTIYF.

The chain joins TRBV6-6 to TRBJ2-7, with 9 bases fitting TRBD2. V gave up 2 bases and J gave up 7 bases; unmatched junction bases: 9. The germline CDR1 and CDR2 sequences are MNHNY and SVGAGI (reference sequence). This CDR3 has 15 residues. Here the CDR3 reads CASSYATSGPQEQYF. The CDR3 region has the DNA TGTGCCAGCAGTTACGCGACTAGCGGACCTCAAGAGCAGTACTTC.

The rearrangement links TRBV7-6 to TRBJ1-3, with a tentative D call TRBD1 (6 bases). V lost 1 base, J lost 0 bases, and 10 bases lay in between. The germline gives CDR1 SGHVS, CDR2 FNYEAQ. CDR3 length: 16 amino acids. The CDR3 sequence is CASSLGTVSSGNTIYF. CDR3 nucleotide sequence: TGTGCCAGCAGCTTAGGGACAGTCAGCTCTGGAAACACCATATATTTT.

This sequence joins TRBV19 and TRBJ2-4, with a possible D match to TRBD2 (5 bases). This CDR3 is 16 amino acids long. CDR1 and CDR2 from the germline V gene are LNHDA and SQIVND (reference sequence). Trimming took 2 bases from V and 5 from J, leaving 16 bases between them. CDR3 sequence reads: CASSIIRSGIQNIQYF. DNA of the CDR3: TGTGCCAGTAGTATAATTCGGTCGGGGATCCAAAACATTCAGTACTTC.

The chain has TRBV6-5 and TRBJ2-2, with 9 bases identical to TRBD1. V was clipped by 6 bases and J by 6 bases; unmatched bases: 8. The CDR3 is made up of 15 amino acids. From germline, CDR1 is MNHEY and CDR2 SVGAGI. The CDR3 DNA is TGTGCCAGCAGCCCCCCCACAGGGGGCCCCGGGGAGCTGTTTTTT. Protein: CASSPPTGGPGELFF.

In nucleotides, the CDR3 is TGTGCCAGCAGTCTCCTTGACAGCTGGCCGCGAGAGACCCAGTACTTC. It encodes CASSLLDSWPRETQYF. The chain joins TRBV28 to TRBJ2-5, with TRBD1 as a possible D gene (5 bases). The CDR3 contains 16 residues. The V end was cut by 5 bases, the J end by 4 bases, with 20 bases between. Germline CDR1 MDHEN, CDR2 SYDVKM.

The chain couples TRBV7-9 to TRBJ1-1, with unresolved D. CDR1 SEHNR and CDR2 FQNEAQ come from the germline V gene (reference sequence). This CDR3 contains 13 residues. Trimming stripped 6 bases from V and 1 base from J, with 9 bases between. CDR3 region: CASRMQANTEAFF. In nucleotides, the CDR3 is TGTGCCAGCAGGATGCAGGCGAACACTGAAGCTTTCTTT.

This chain joins TRBV12-1 and TRBJ2-7; TRBD2, as called in the table, went unchecked against the DNA. TRBV12-1 is assigned pseudogene status. This CDR3 spans 16 amino acids. CDR3 residues: CSNRPRRGNICREQYF. DNA for the CDR3: TGTTCCAATAGGCCAAGGCGGGGTAATATATGTCGGGAGCAGTACTTC.

V usage is TRBV19 and J usage is TRBJ1-4, with a tentative D call TRBD1 (5 bases). With 8 bases removed from V and 4 bases from J, the gap between germline ends came to 11 bases. This CDR3 comprises 13 residues. Germline V gene data show CDR1 as LNHDA and CDR2 as SQIVND (reference sequence). CDR3 coding DNA: TGTGCCAGTTCGAGCCAGGGTAATGAAAAACTGTTTTTT. Translation gives CASSSQGNEKLFF.

This sequence joins TRBV27 and TRBJ2-7; 11 bases line up with TRBD1. CDR3 length equals 14 residues. Per the germline V gene, CDR1 is MNHEY and CDR2 is SMNVEV (reference sequence). Unmatched junction bases numbered 1, after V lost 4 bases and J lost 2 bases. CDR3 coding DNA: TGTGCCAGCAGTTGGACAGGGGGCCCCTACGAGCAGTACTTC. Its protein product is CASSWTGGPYEQYF.

The J gene is TRBJ2-2, the V gene TRBV5-1, with TRBD2 as a possible D gene (6 bases). From germline, CDR1 is SGHRS and CDR2 YFSETQ. The CDR3 sequence is 16 residues long. V gave up 0 bases and J gave up 8 bases, with 17 bases separating them. CDR3 bases: TGCGCCAGCAGCTTGGAGGCTAGCGCGAGTCTGGGGGAGCTGTTTTTT. It specifies CASSLEASASLGELFF.

This clone was counted between two and nine times. The V call is TRBV28, the J call TRBJ2-7; 11 bases match TRBD2. Trimming removed 8 bases from V and 1 base from J; junction bases left unmatched: 10. This CDR3 contains 16 residues. Germline V lookup: CDR1 MDHEN, CDR2 SYDVKM. CDR3 nucleotides: TGTGCCAGCGGACTAGTGGGACTAGCGGAATCCTACGAGCAGTACTTC. The encoded protein is CASGLVGLAESYEQYF.

This clone was recorded only once. The chain links TRBV10-3 to TRBJ1-2; D is ambiguous. The CDR3 sequence is 17 residues long. Germline V gene lookup returns CDR1 ENHRY and CDR2 SYGVKD. V lost 0 bases to trimming and J lost 2 bases, with 16 bases between them. CDR3 DNA sequence: TGTGCCATCAGTGAGTCAAGCGGAAGAGGGAGGAACTATGGCTACACCTTC. Translated: CAISESSGRGRNYGYTF.